The present T cell receptor beta chain was sequenced within a study of blood T cells in healthy people across ages. Combining a sample-barcoded 5' primer with a J-beta primer mix, a second PCR ran for about 6 to 12 cycles. TCRdb ran MiXCR on the 5' RACE reads and lists one entry per CDR3 protein. The profile covers about 720,000 distinct CDR3 sequences, with around a quarter appearing a single time and approximately 3.7% taken by the ten largest. This clonotype has only a few counts. V gave up 3 bases and J gave up 0 bases, with 17 bases separating them. The CDR3 length is 17 residues. Germline V gene lookup returns CDR1 DFQATT and CDR2 SNEGSKA (reference sequence). The data were also submitted as part of a second study, on T cells of mothers and their children. In that study: Each child contributed approximately 2.9 million TCR beta CDR3 reads, while each mother contributed over 10 million.

This clonotype was sampled from a boy aged 5-17 years in good health. V and J are TRBV20-1 and TRBJ1-4; D remains ambiguous. The sequenced material came from blood. CDR3 nucleotides: TGCAGTGCTAGTTCTGGCGCAGGCTTGACAACTAATGAAAAACTGTTTTTT. Its protein is CSASSGAGLTTNEKLFF.